One and the same sample provided the 31 T cell receptor beta chains below, sequenced in a study of control samples from healthy donors and cancer patients. Repertoires were generated with immunoSEQ multiplex PCR, while TCRdb's copy carries only in-frame clones and drops some. The sample contains over 100,000 clones, roughly 92% of which appear only once. Sequences were obtained from blood. The source of these receptors is a man aged 18 to 29 in good health.

The rearrangement links TRBV6-5 to TRBJ2-3; a weak D match, TRBD2 (6 bases). Germline lookup yields CDR1 MNHEY and CDR2 SVGAGI. V was shortened by 0 bases and J by 1 base, with 8 bases between the two germline ends. The CDR3 has 15 residues. The CDR3 sequence: CASSYSRGRTDTQYF. The CDR3, as DNA: TGTGCCAGCAGTTACTCGCGGGGACGCACAGATACGCAGTATTTT.

This clone was observed once. V gene TRBV23-1 combines with J gene TRBJ1-2, with 7 bases that match TRBD1. TRBV23-1 is an ORF for which the function is uncertain. V shed 3 bases and J 6 bases; nucleotides not matched to a gene: 13. The CDR3 totals 16 residues. Written as DNA, the CDR3 is TGCGCCAGCAGTCAGATTGGAGGGGGCAGGGACCATGGCTACACCTTC. This encodes CASSQIGGGRDHGYTF.

J is TRBJ1-5 and V is TRBV10-3; a possible D gene is TRBD1 (6 bases). Per the germline V gene, CDR1 is ENHRY and CDR2 is SYGVKD. The CDR3 has 15 residues. V was cut by 8 bases and J by 5 bases, with 19 bases left in between. Here the CDR3 reads CAIGSIGGRYQPQHF. The CDR3, as DNA: TGTGCCATCGGGTCGATAGGGGGAAGGTATCAGCCCCAGCATTTT.

The chain couples TRBV6-5 to TRBJ1-1; TRBD1 is a possible D gene (5 bases). Germline V lookup: CDR1 MNHEY, CDR2 SVGAGI. The V gene lost 8 bases and the J gene lost 3 bases, with 16 bases spanning the gap. The CDR3 has 14 amino acids. DNA of the CDR3: TGTGCCAGCCGCCCCCAGGGCTGGGACACTGAAGCTTTCTTT. It encodes CASRPQGWDTEAFF.

This rearrangement joins TRBV27 to TRBJ2-7; no clear D gene. The CDR3 runs 12 residues. CDR1 and CDR2 (germline): MNHEY, SMNVEV (reference sequence). Trimming stripped 8 bases from V and 2 bases from J, with 10 bases between. CDR3 coding DNA: TGTGCCAGCGGCACTTCAACCTACGAGCAGTACTTC. It translates to CASGTSTYEQYF.

The chain is built from TRBV5-6 and TRBJ1-2; D remains ambiguous. V lost 0 bases and J 3 bases, leaving 9 bases between the germline ends. The CDR3 sequence is 14 residues long. Germline loops: CDR1 SGHDT, CDR2 YYEEEE. The CDR3: CASSLGQAYYGYTF. DNA of the CDR3: TGTGCCAGCAGCTTGGGGCAGGCCTACTATGGCTACACCTTC.

As regards this clone: Distinct nucleotide sequences in the sample also encode this CDR3. The rearrangement links TRBV7-9 to TRBJ1-4, with 11 positions matching TRBD1. Germline V gives CDR1 SEHNR, CDR2 FQNEAQ (reference sequence). The CDR3 is 15 residues long. V dropped 4 bases and J dropped 8; count of bases not matched to a gene: 6. CDR3 loop: CASSSGDRGGEKLFF. Written as DNA, the CDR3 is TGTGCCAGCAGCTCCGGGGACAGGGGGGGGGAAAAACTGTTTTTT. Full variable domain (rest looked up from reference TRBV7-9 and TRBJ1-4): DTGVSQNPRHKITKRGQNVTFRCDPISEHNRLYWYRQTLGQGPEFLTYFQNEAQLEKSRLLSDRFSAERPKGSFSTLEIQRTEQGDSAMYLCASSSGDRGGEKLFFGSGTQLSVL.

The chain carries TRBV12-5 and TRBJ2-3, with D perhaps matching TRBD2 (6 bases). This CDR3 is built from 12 residues. Deletions cut 11 bases from V and 6 bases from J, with 15 bases between. Germline V gene data show CDR1 as LGHNT and CDR2 as FRNRAP. The CDR3 region is CAGDHREDTQYF. CDR3 nucleotide sequence: TGTGCTGGAGACCACCGGGAGGATACGCAGTATTTT. Filled out from reference TRBV12-5 and TRBJ2-3, the complete variable domain reads DARVTQTPRHKVTEMGQEVTMRCQPILGHNTVFWYRQTMMQGLELLAYFRNRAPLDDSGMPKDRFSAEMPDATLATLKIQPSEPRDSAVYFCAGDHREDTQYFGPGTRLTVL.

The chain links TRBV7-9 to TRBJ1-6; tentative D call: TRBD1 (5 bases). V gave up 5 bases and J gave up 8 bases, with 13 bases separating them. The CDR3 runs to 14 residues. Germline assignment: CDR1 SEHNR and CDR2 FQNEAQ (reference sequence). CDR3 bases: TGTGCCAGCAGCACCCAGGGTGAGGATTCACCCCTCCACTTT. Its translation: CASSTQGEDSPLHF.

The CDR3 is CASSDRVYGYTF. In nucleotides, the CDR3 is TGTGCCAGCAGTGACAGGGTATATGGCTACACCTTC. The V call is TRBV7-9, the J call TRBJ1-2, with 7 positions matching TRBD1. The CDR3 runs 12 residues. Trimming took 6 bases from V and 5 from J; bases not matched to a gene: 3. Germline V gene sequence: CDR1 SEHNR, CDR2 FQNEAQ (reference sequence).

The V gene is TRBV6-6, the J gene TRBJ2-1; D is tentatively TRBD1 or TRBD2 (5 bases each). V was shortened by 6 bases and J by 8 bases, with 8 bases between the two germline ends. From germline, CDR1 is MNHNY and CDR2 SVGAGI (reference sequence). The CDR3 contains 11 residues. DNA of the CDR3: TGTGCCAGCAGGGGGGTCGATGAGCAGTTCTTC. Translating it yields CASRGVDEQFF.

This rearrangement joins TRBV29-1 to TRBJ1-2; 10 bases align to TRBD1. This CDR3 contains 16 residues. V trimming: 6 bases; J trimming: 2 bases; junction bases outside the gene matches: 12. CDR1 and CDR2 (germline): SQVTM, ANQGSEA. This CDR3 is CSVPRQGAYYNYGYTF. Here the CDR3 DNA reads TGCAGCGTGCCGCGACAGGGGGCCTACTACAACTATGGCTACACCTTC.

This clone showed up just once. This chain joins TRBV5-1 and TRBJ1-2, with a possible D match to TRBD1 (5 bases). Germline V CDR1 and CDR2: SGHRS, YFSETQ. The V end lost 4 bases, the J end lost 7 bases, and 17 bases lay between the germline ends. This CDR3 region has 14 residues. CDR3 sequence: CASSPGRDRSGYTF. The CDR3, as DNA: TGCGCCAGCAGCCCGGGCAGGGATCGGAGTGGCTACACCTTC.

This chain uses TRBV6-5 with TRBJ2-5; 11 positions match TRBD2. The CDR3 length is 15 residues. CDR1 and CDR2 (germline): MNHEY, SVGAGI. V lost 6 bases and J lost 4; bases outside the gene matches: 7. DNA of the CDR3: TGTGCCAGCAGCAATCTAGCGGGGGGTCCAGAGACCCAGTACTTC. This sequence encodes CASSNLAGGPETQYF.

This clone was found a few times. J is TRBJ1-5 and V is TRBV5-5; 7 nucleotides line up with TRBD1. Looked up from germline, CDR1 is SGHKS and CDR2 is YYEKEE (reference sequence). The CDR3 is made up of 15 amino acids. V trimming: 0 bases; J trimming: 7 bases; junction bases outside the gene matches: 7. CDR3 in amino acids: CASSLGQGEGQPQHF. The CDR3 DNA follows: TGTGCCAGCAGCTTGGGGCAGGGGGAGGGACAGCCCCAGCATTTT. The entire variable domain, with the rest obtained from reference TRBV5-5 and TRBJ1-5, is as follows: DAGVTQSPTHLIKTRGQQVTLRCSPISGHKSVSWYQQVLGQGPQFIFQYYEKEERGRGNFPDRFSARQFPNYSSELNVNALLLGDSALYLCASSLGQGEGQPQHFGDGTRLSIL.

This clone was detected only once. J is TRBJ1-1 and V is TRBV7-3, with D perhaps matching TRBD1 (6 bases). Germline assignment: CDR1 SGHTA and CDR2 FQGTGA. The CDR3 length is 14 residues. V was pared by 3 bases and J by 3 bases, with 11 bases between. CDR3 nucleotide sequence: TGTGCCAGCAGCTTCCACAGGGACGACACTGAAGCTTTCTTT. Encoded protein: CASSFHRDDTEAFF. Based on the CDR3 plus reference TRBV7-3 and TRBJ1-1, the full variable domain is GAGVSQTPSNKVTEKGKYVELRCDPISGHTALYWYRQSLGQGPEFLIYFQGTGAADDSGLPNDRFFAVRPEGSVSTLKIQRTERGDSAVYLCASSFHRDDTEAFFGQGTRLTVV.

The V and J genes are TRBV15 and TRBJ2-7; a possible D gene is TRBD1 (6 bases). Trimming cost V 3 bases and J 3 bases, with 9 bases left between them. Germline values: CDR1 LNHNV, CDR2 YYDKDF (reference sequence). The CDR3 covers 13 residues. The CDR3 here is CATSRDSVYEQYF. CDR3 nucleotides: TGTGCCACCAGCAGGGACAGTGTCTACGAGCAGTACTTC. The whole variable domain, filled in from reference TRBV15 and TRBJ2-7, reads DAMVIQNPRYQVTQFGKPVTLSCSQTLNHNVMYWYQQKSSQAPKLLFHYYDKDFNNEADTPDNFQSRRPNTSFCFLDIRSPGLGDTAMYLCATSRDSVYEQYFGPGTRLTVT.

The gene calls are TRBV9 and TRBJ2-3; 16 bases line up with TRBD2. This CDR3 has 16 amino acids. Germline-derived CDR1 and CDR2 are SGDLS and YYNGEE. J lost 5 bases, V lost 4 bases, and 4 bases had no gene match. CDR3 sequence: CASSPGTSGGGDTQYF. In nucleotides, the CDR3 is TGTGCCAGCAGCCCCGGGACTAGCGGGGGGGGAGATACGCAGTATTTT.

The rearrangement joins TRBV29-1 to TRBJ1-2; 12 nucleotides agree with TRBD1. Germline V gene sequence: CDR1 SQVTM, CDR2 ANQGSEA. The CDR3 loop spans 14 amino acids. With 5 bases clipped from V and 8 bases from J, the junction kept 9 bases outside the gene matches. CDR3 in amino acids: CSVSTGTGGYGYTF. CDR3 nucleotides: TGCAGCGTTTCCACCGGGACAGGGGGCTACGGCTACACCTTC.

The table lists this clone with a count of one. The chain has TRBV7-2 and TRBJ2-3; 9 bases map to TRBD2. The germline V gene has CDR1 SGHTA and CDR2 FQGNSA. The junction had 5 bases not matched to a gene; V was cut back by 3 bases and J by 4 bases. This CDR3 has 15 amino acids. Here the CDR3 DNA reads TGTGCCAGCAGCTTGCGGGGGGGCAAGCCAGATACGCAGTATTTT. Translating it yields CASSLRGGKPDTQYF.

The rearrangement uses TRBV5-1 and TRBJ2-3; D ambiguous. V was cut by 3 bases and J by 2 bases, with 7 bases left in between. CDR1 SGHRS and CDR2 YFSETQ come from the germline V gene. The CDR3 has 13 residues. In DNA, the CDR3 is TGCGCCAGCAGCTCAGCTGACACAGATACGCAGTATTTT. Translated, it gives CASSSADTDTQYF.

The chain recombines TRBV5-1 with TRBJ2-3, with TRBD1 as a possible D gene (6 bases). This CDR3 is built from 13 residues. Germline V lookup: CDR1 SGHRS, CDR2 YFSETQ. V gave up 9 bases and J gave up 3 bases, with 14 bases separating them. DNA of the CDR3: TGCGCCACCCAGGGGATTCAGACAGATACGCAGTATTTT. Its protein is CATQGIQTDTQYF.

This clone was detected once. The V gene is TRBV9, the J gene TRBJ1-1, with D unresolved. CDR1 and CDR2 from the germline V gene are SGDLS and YYNGEE. This CDR3 has 14 amino acids. Trimming left V 2 bases short and J 0 bases short, with 8 bases between. The CDR3: CASSVAGLNTEAFF. In nucleotides, the CDR3 is TGTGCCAGCAGCGTCGCCGGGCTGAACACTGAAGCTTTCTTT.

This clone was recorded a few times. The chain is built from TRBV5-1 and TRBJ2-2, with D possibly TRBD2 on 5 matching bases. The germline gives CDR1 SGHRS, CDR2 YFSETQ. The CDR3 has 14 residues. The germline V and J ends were trimmed by 7 bases and 7 bases, with 17 bases remaining between them. As DNA, the CDR3 is TGCGCCAGCTACGGGGTAAGTTTGTTCGGGGAGCTGTTTTTT. It specifies CASYGVSLFGELFF.

The chain employs TRBV11-2 and TRBJ2-1, with D tentatively TRBD2 (7 bases). There are 16 residues in the CDR3. The germline V gene has CDR1 SGHAT and CDR2 FQNNGV. V shed 4 bases and J shed 5 bases, with 18 bases lying between them. Written as DNA, the CDR3 is TGTGCCAGCAGCTCTATTCGGGGGGCCGTCGACAATGAGCAGTTCTTC. Its translation: CASSSIRGAVDNEQFF.

The chain links TRBV15 to TRBJ2-3; 12 nucleotides align to TRBD2. Germline V CDR1 and CDR2: LNHNV, YYDKDF (reference sequence). V trimming: 5 bases; J trimming: 1 base; junction bases outside the gene matches: 4. This CDR3 has 16 amino acids. CDR3 protein: CATSPSGGVRTDTQYF. The CDR3 nucleotides are TGTGCCACCAGCCCTAGCGGGGGGGTTCGCACAGATACGCAGTATTTT. Full variable domain (outside the CDR3, taken from reference TRBV15 and TRBJ2-3): DAMVIQNPRYQVTQFGKPVTLSCSQTLNHNVMYWYQQKSSQAPKLLFHYYDKDFNNEADTPDNFQSRRPNTSFCFLDIRSPGLGDTAMYLCATSPSGGVRTDTQYFGPGTRLTVL.

The chain recombines TRBV4-2 with TRBJ1-3, with 7 bases aligning to TRBD1. J gave up 2 bases and V 1 base, and 8 bases lay outside the gene matches. Germline assignment: CDR1 LGHNA and CDR2 YNFKEQ. The CDR3 extends over 17 amino acids. The CDR3 spells CASSQVLDRLAGNTIYF. DNA for the CDR3: TGTGCCAGCAGCCAAGTCCTGGACAGGTTGGCTGGAAACACCATATATTTT.

The rearrangement links TRBV13 to TRBJ2-7; possible D gene TRBD2, 7 bases. This CDR3 spans 15 amino acids. V lost 1 base to trimming and J lost 2 bases, with 12 bases between them. The germline gives CDR1 PRHDT, CDR2 FYEKMQ (reference sequence). CDR3 loop: CASSLVGGGTYEQYF. CDR3 coding DNA: TGTGCCAGCAGCTTAGTAGGGGGGGGCACCTACGAGCAGTACTTC.

The chain is built from TRBV7-2 and TRBJ1-3; D is unclear. CDR1 and CDR2 from the germline V gene are SGHTA and FQGNSA. V lost 2 bases, J lost 2 bases, and 13 bases lay in between. The CDR3 consists of 16 residues. CDR3 DNA sequence: TGTGCCAGCAGCTTAAGGGTAACGGGGACTGGAAACACCATATATTTT. Translation gives CASSLRVTGTGNTIYF.

V gene TRBV19 combines with J gene TRBJ2-7; D may be TRBD1 (5 bases). Germline loops: CDR1 LNHDA, CDR2 SQIVND (reference sequence). The CDR3 length is 13 residues. Trimming stripped 3 bases from V and 2 bases from J, with 8 bases between. Written as DNA, the CDR3 is TGTGCCAGTAGTATTTTACAGGCCTACGAGCAGTACTTC. Protein sequence: CASSILQAYEQYF.

The rearrangement uses TRBV9 and TRBJ2-5, with D uncertain. V lost 0 bases to trimming and J lost 4 bases, with 10 bases between them. CDR1 is SGDLS, CDR2 YYNGEE, per germline. The CDR3 runs to 14 residues. The CDR3 reads CASSVDSATETQYF. In DNA, the CDR3 is TGTGCCAGCAGCGTAGACTCCGCAACAGAGACCCAGTACTTC.